The sequence of this T cell receptor beta chain was determined in a study of T cell responses to AZD1222 COVID-19 vaccine. V lost 5 bases and J lost 5; bases outside the gene matches: 5. The CDR3 covers 13 residues. TCRdb's table, derived via immunoSEQ multiplex PCR, lists solely in-frame clones and lacks some. The sample has roughly 24,000 clones, about 90% seen once. J is TRBJ2-5 and V is TRBV12-3 or TRBV12-4; 7 bases line up with TRBD1. The specimen comprised peripheral blood, sampled 28 days after the second AZD1222 dose. This clonotype originated in an adult who received the AZD1222 COVID-19 vaccine. DNA for the CDR3: TGTGCCAGCAGTCCGGACAGGCAGGAGACCCAGTACTTC. Translated: CASSPDRQETQYF.